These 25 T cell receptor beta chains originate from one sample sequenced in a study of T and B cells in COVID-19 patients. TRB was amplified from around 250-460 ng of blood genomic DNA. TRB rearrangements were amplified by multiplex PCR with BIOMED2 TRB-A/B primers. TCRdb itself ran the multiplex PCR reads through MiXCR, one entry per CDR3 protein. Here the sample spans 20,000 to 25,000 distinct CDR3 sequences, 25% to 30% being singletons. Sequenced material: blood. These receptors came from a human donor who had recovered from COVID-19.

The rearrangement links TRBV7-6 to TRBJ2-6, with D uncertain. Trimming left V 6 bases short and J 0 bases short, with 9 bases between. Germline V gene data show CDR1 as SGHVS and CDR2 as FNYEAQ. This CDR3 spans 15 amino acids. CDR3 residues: CASRISHSGANVLTF. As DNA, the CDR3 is TGTGCCAGCAGAATCAGCCACTCTGGGGCCAACGTCCTGACTTTC.

CDR3 region: CASNLFSNTEAFF. CDR3 DNA sequence: TGTGCCAGCAACCTCTTCAGCAACACTGAAGCTTTCTTT. The chain employs TRBV12-3 or TRBV12-4 and TRBJ1-1; no definite D call. Trimming pared 7 bases from V and 2 bases from J, leaving 11 bases between. The length of the CDR3 is 13 residues.

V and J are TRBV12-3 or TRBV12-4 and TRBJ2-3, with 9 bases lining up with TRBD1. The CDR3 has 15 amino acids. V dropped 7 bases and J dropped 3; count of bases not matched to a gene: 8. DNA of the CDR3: TGTGCCAGCAAAACACAGGGGGCAGGGACAGATACGCAGTATTTT. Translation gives CASKTQGAGTDTQYF.

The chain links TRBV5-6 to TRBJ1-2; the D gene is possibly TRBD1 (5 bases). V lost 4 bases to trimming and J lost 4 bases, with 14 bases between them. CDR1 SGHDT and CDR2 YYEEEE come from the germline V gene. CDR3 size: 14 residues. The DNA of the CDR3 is TGTGCCAGCAGCCGGACCGGGGGAGCCTATGGCTACACCTTC. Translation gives CASSRTGGAYGYTF. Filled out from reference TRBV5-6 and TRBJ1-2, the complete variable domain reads DAGVTQSPTHLIKTRGQQVTLRCSPKSGHDTVSWYQQALGQGPQFIFQYYEEEERQRGNFPDRFSGHQFPNYSSELNVNALLLGDSALYLCASSRTGGAYGYTFGSGTRLTVV.

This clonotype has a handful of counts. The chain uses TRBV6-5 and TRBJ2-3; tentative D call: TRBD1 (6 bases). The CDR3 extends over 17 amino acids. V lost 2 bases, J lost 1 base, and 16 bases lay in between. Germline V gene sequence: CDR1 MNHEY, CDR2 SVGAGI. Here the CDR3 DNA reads TGTGCCAGCAGTTACGTTCTAGGGGCAGGGGGCACAGATACGCAGTATTTT. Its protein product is CASSYVLGAGGTDTQYF.

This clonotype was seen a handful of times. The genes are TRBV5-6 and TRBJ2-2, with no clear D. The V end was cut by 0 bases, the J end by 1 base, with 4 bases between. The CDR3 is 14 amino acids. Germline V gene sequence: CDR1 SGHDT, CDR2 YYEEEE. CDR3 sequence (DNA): TGTGCCAGCAGCTTGGCGGGGAACACCGGGGAGCTGTTTTTT. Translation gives CASSLAGNTGELFF.

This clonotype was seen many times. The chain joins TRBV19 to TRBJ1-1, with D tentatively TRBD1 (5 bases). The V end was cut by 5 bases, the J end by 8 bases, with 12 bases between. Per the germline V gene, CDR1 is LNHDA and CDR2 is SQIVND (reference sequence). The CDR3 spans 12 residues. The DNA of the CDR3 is TGTGCCAGTAGTCCAGACAGCCTCGAAGCTTTCTTT. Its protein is CASSPDSLEAFF.

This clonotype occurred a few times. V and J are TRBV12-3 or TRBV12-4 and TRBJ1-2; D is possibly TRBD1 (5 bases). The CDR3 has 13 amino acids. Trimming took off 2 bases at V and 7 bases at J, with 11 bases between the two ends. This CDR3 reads CASSLIQGVGYTF. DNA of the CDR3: TGTGCCAGCAGTTTAATCCAGGGCGTTGGCTACACCTTC.

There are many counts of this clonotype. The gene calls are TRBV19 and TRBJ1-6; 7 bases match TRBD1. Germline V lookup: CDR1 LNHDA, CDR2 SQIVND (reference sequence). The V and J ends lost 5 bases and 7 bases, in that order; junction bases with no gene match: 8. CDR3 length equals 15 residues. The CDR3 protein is CASSSSTGTNSPLHF. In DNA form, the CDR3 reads TGTGCCAGTAGTTCTTCGACAGGGACCAATTCACCCCTCCACTTT.

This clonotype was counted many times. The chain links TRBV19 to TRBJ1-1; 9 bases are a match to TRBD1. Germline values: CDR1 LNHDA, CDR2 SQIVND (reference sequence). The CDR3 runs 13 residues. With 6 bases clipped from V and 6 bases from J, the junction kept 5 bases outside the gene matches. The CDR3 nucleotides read TGTGCCAGTAGCTTAGGACAGGGGTCTGAAGCTTTCTTT. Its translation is CASSLGQGSEAFF.

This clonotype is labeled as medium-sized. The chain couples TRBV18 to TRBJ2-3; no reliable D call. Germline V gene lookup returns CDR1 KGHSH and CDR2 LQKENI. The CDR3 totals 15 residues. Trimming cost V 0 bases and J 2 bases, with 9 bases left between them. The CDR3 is CASSPPGQNTDTQYF. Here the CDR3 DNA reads TGTGCCAGCTCACCACCAGGGCAAAACACAGATACGCAGTATTTT.

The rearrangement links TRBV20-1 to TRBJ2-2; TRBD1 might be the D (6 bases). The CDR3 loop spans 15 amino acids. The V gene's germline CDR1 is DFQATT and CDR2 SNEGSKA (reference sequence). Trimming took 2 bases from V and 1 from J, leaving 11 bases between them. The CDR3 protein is CSARPPDRNTGELFF. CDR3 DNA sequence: TGCAGTGCTAGACCCCCGGACAGGAACACCGGGGAGCTGTTTTTT.

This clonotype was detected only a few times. CDR3 nucleotides: TGTGCCAGCAGTTACTCGTCTTTGGGACAGGCTATGAACACTGAAGCTTTCTTT. Protein sequence: CASSYSSLGQAMNTEAFF. The rearrangement joins TRBV6-5 to TRBJ1-1; 8 bases match TRBD1. Germline V gene sequence: CDR1 MNHEY, CDR2 SVGAGI. The CDR3 is made up of 18 amino acids. V was clipped by 0 bases and J by 0 bases; unmatched bases: 9.

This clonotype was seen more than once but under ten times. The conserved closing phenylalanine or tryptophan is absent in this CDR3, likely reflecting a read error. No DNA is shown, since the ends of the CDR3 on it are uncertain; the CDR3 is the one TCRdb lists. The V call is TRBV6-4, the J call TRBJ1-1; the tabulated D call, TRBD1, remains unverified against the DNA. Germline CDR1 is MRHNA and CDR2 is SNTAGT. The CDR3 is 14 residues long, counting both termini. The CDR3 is CASSDSRTGSNPGR.

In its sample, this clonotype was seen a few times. In nucleotides, the CDR3 is TGTGCCTGGAGTGTAAGACAGGGCAATCAGCCCCAGCATTTT. This codes for CAWSVRQGNQPQHF. V is TRBV30 and J is TRBJ1-5; D perhaps matches TRBD1 (6 bases). The CDR3 loop spans 14 amino acids. V dropped 0 bases and J dropped 2 bases, with 8 bases sitting between them. CDR1 and CDR2 (germline): GTSNPN, SVGIG (reference sequence).

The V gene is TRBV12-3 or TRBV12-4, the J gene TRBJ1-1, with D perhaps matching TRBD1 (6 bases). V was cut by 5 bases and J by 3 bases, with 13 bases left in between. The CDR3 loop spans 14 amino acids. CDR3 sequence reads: CASSHRVWDTEAFF. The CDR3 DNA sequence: TGTGCCAGCAGTCACAGGGTATGGGACACTGAAGCTTTCTTT.

CDR3 protein: CSAAKSGGANEQFF. DNA for the CDR3: TGCAGTGCTGCCAAGAGCGGGGGGGCAAATGAGCAGTTCTTC. The chain recombines TRBV20-1 with TRBJ2-1; TRBD2 matches at 10 bases. Trimming at V came to 5 bases and at J to 7 bases, leaving 8 bases not matched to a gene. CDR1 DFQATT and CDR2 SNEGSKA come from the germline V gene (reference sequence). The length of the CDR3 is 14 residues.

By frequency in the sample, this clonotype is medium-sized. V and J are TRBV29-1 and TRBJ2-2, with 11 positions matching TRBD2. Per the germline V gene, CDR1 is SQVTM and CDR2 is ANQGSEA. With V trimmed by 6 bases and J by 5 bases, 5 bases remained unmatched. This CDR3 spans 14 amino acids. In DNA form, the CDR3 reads TGCAGCGTCCTGACTAGCGGGGAGACCGGGGAGCTGTTTTTT. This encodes CSVLTSGETGELFF.

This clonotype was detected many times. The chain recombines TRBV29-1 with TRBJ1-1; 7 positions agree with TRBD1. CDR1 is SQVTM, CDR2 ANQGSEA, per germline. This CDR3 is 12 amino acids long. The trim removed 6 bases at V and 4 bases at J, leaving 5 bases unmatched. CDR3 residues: CSVYNRGTEAFF. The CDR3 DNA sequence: TGCAGCGTCTACAACAGGGGCACTGAAGCTTTCTTT. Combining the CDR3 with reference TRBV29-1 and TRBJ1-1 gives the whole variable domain SAVISQKPSRDICQRGTSLTIQCQVDSQVTMMFWYRQQPGQSLTLIATANQGSEATYESGFVIDKFPISRPNLTFSTLTVSNMSPEDSSIYLCSVYNRGTEAFFGQGTRLTVV.

Here the CDR3 reads CASSQGEEASYEQYF. CDR3 in DNA: TGCGCCAGCAGCCAAGGCGAGGAGGCGAGCTACGAGCAGTACTTC. This chain uses TRBV4-1 with TRBJ2-7; tentatively, D is TRBD2 (5 bases). The CDR3 totals 15 residues. Germline V gene lookup returns CDR1 MGHRA and CDR2 YSYEKL. V dropped 1 base and J dropped 3 bases, with 13 bases sitting between them.

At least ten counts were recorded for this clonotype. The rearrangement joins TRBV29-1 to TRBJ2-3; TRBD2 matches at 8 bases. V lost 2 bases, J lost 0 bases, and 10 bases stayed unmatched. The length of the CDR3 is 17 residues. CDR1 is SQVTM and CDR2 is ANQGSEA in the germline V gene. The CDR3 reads CSVEPGSGGSSTDTQYF. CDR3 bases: TGCAGCGTTGAACCGGGGAGCGGGGGTTCTAGCACAGATACGCAGTATTTT.

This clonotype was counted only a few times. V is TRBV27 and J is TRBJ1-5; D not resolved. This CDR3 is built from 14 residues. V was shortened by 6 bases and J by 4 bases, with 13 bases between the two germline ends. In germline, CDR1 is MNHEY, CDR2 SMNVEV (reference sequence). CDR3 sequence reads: CASRPVRENQPQHF. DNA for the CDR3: TGTGCCAGCAGGCCCGTCCGGGAGAATCAGCCCCAGCATTTT.

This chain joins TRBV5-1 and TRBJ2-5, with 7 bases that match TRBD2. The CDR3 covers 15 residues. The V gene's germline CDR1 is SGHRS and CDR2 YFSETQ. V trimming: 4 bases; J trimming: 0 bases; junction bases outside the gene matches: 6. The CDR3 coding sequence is TGCGCCAGCAGCCCTAGCGGCATGTACCAAGAGACCCAGTACTTC. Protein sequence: CASSPSGMYQETQYF.

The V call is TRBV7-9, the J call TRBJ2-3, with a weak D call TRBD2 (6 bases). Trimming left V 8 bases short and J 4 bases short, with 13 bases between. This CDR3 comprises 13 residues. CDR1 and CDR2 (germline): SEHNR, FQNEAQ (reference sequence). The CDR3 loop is CASLRGNADTQYF. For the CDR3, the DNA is TGTGCCAGCCTTCGGGGGAATGCAGATACGCAGTATTTT. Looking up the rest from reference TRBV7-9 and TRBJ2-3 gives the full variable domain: DTGVSQNPRHKITKRGQNVTFRCDPISEHNRLYWYRQTLGQGPEFLTYFQNEAQLEKSRLLSDRFSAERPKGSFSTLEIQRTEQGDSAMYLCASLRGNADTQYFGPGTRLTVL.

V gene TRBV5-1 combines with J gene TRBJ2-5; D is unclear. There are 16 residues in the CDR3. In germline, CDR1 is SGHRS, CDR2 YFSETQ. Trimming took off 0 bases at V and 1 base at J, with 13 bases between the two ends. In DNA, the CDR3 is TGCGCCAGCAGCTTGGCTTTAACGGGCTTCCAAGAGACCCAGTACTTC. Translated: CASSLALTGFQETQYF.